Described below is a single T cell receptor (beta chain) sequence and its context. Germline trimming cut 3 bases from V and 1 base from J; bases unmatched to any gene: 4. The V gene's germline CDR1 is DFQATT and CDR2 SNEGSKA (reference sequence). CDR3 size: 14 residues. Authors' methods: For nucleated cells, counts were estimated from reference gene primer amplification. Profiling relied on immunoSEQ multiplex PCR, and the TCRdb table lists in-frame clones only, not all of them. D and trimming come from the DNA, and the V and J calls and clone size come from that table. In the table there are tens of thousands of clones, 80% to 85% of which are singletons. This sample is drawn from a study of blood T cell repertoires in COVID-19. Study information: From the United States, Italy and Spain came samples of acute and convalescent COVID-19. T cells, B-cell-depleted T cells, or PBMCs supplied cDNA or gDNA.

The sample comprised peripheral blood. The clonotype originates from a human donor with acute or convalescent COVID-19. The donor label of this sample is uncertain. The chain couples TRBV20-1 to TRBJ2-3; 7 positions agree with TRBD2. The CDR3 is CSASITSGTDTQYF. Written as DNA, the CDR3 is TGCAGTGCTAGTATCACTAGCGGCACAGATACGCAGTATTTT.